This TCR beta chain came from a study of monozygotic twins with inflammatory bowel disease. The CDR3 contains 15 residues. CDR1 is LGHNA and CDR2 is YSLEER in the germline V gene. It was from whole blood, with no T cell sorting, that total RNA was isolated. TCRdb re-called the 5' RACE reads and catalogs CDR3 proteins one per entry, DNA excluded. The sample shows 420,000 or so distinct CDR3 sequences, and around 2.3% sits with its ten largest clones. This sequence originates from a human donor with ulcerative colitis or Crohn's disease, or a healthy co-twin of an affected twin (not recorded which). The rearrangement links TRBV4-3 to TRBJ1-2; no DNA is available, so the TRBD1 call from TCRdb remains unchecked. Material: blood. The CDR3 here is CASSQAPPGAYGYTF.